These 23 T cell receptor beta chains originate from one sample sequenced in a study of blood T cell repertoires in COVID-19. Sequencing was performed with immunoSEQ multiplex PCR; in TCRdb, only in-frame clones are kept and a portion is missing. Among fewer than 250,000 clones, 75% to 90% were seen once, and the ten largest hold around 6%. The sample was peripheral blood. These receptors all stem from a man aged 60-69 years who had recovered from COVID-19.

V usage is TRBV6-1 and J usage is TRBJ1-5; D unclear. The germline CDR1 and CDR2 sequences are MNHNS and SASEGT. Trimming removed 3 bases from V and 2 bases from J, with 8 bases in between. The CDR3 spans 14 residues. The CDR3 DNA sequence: TGTGCCAGCAGTGAGTCGTATGGCAATCAGCCCCAGCATTTT. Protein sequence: CASSESYGNQPQHF.

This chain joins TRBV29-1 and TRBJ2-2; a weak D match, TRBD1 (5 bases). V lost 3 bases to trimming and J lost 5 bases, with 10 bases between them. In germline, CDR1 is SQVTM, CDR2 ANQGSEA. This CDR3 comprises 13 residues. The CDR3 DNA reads TGCAGCGTTGACCCAGGGTCTACCGGGGAGCTGTTTTTT. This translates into CSVDPGSTGELFF.

The CDR3 loop is CASSRQVGTGANVLTF. Written as DNA, the CDR3 is TGTGCCAGTAGTCGCCAGGTAGGAACTGGGGCCAACGTCCTGACTTTC. The J gene is TRBJ2-6, the V gene TRBV19, with no clear D. V gave up 5 bases and J gave up 2 bases, with 13 bases separating them. CDR3 length: 16 residues. From germline, CDR1 is LNHDA and CDR2 SQIVND (reference sequence).

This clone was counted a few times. DNA for the CDR3: TGTGCCAGCAGTTTTCAGGGTAGTCAGCCCCAGCATTTT. Amino acids: CASSFQGSQPQHF. The V and J genes are TRBV27 and TRBJ1-5; D may be TRBD1 (5 bases). Germline V gene lookup returns CDR1 MNHEY and CDR2 SMNVEV (reference sequence). The CDR3 extends over 13 amino acids. V dropped 3 bases and J dropped 6 bases, with 9 bases sitting between them.

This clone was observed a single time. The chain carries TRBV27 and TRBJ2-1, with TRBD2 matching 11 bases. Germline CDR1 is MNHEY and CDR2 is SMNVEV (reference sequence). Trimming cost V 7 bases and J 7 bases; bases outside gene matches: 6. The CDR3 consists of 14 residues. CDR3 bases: TGTGCCAGCAATCGGGCTAGCGGGAGGAATGAGCAGTTCTTC. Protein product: CASNRASGRNEQFF.

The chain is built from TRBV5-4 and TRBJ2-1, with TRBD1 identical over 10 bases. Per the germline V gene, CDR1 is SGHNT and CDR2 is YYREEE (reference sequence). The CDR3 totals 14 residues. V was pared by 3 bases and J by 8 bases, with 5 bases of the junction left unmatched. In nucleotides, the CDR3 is TGTGCCAGCAGCTCTGGACAGGGGGGGGATGAGCAGTTCTTC. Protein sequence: CASSSGQGGDEQFF.

This chain's CDR3 is CASSQPTGELFF. CDR3 coding DNA: TGTGCCAGCAGCCAACCGACCGGGGAGCTGTTTTTT. The gene calls are TRBV3-1 (or the pseudogene TRBV3-2) and TRBJ2-2, with D unclear. Germline assignment: CDR1 LGHDT and CDR2 YNNKEL (reference sequence). This CDR3 is 12 amino acids long. Trimming removed 2 bases at V and 5 bases at J, with 3 bases between.

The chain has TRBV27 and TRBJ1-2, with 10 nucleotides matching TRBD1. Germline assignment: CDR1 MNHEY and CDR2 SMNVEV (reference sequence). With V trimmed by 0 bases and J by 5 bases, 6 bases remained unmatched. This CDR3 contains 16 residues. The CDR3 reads CASSLSYRDRGYGYTF. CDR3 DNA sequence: TGTGCCAGCAGTTTATCCTACCGGGACAGGGGATATGGCTACACCTTC.

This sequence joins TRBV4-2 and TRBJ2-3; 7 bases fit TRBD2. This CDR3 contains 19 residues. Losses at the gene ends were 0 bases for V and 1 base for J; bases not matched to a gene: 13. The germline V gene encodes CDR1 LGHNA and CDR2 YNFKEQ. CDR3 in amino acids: CASSQDENRAGYGTDTQYF. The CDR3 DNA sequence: TGTGCCAGCAGCCAAGATGAAAATCGAGCGGGGTATGGCACAGATACGCAGTATTTT.

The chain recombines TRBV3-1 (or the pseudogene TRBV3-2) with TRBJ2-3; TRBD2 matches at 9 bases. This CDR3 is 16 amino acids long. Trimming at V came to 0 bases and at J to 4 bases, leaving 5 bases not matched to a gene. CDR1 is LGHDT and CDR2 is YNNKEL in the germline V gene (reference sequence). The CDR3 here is CASSQDSGRRADTQYF. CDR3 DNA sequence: TGTGCCAGCAGCCAAGATAGCGGGAGAAGGGCAGATACGCAGTATTTT.

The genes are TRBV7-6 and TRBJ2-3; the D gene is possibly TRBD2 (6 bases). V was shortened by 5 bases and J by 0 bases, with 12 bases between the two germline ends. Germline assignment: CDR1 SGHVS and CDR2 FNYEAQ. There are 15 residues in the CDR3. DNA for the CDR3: TGTGCCAGCAGCCCCTCCGGGAGTAGCACAGATACGCAGTATTTT. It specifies CASSPSGSSTDTQYF.

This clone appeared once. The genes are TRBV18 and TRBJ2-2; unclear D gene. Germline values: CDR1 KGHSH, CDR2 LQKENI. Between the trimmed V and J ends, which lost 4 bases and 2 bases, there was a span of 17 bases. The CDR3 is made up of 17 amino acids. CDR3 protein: CASSLSRLPRNTGELFF. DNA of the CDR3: TGTGCCAGCTCACTCTCGAGACTCCCAAGAAACACCGGGGAGCTGTTTTTT.

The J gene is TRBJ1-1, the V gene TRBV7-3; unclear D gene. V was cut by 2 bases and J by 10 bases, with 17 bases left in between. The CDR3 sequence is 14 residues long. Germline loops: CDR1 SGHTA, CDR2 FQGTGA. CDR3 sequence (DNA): TGTGCCAGCAGCTTAGGGCCGAATAGTTTAACAGCTTTCTTT. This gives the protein CASSLGPNSLTAFF.

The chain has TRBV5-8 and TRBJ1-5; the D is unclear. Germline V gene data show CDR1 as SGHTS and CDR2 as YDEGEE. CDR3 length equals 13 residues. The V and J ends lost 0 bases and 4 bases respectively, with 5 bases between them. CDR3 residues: CASSLAGNQPQHF. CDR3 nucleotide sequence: TGTGCCAGCAGCTTGGCGGGGAATCAGCCCCAGCATTTT.

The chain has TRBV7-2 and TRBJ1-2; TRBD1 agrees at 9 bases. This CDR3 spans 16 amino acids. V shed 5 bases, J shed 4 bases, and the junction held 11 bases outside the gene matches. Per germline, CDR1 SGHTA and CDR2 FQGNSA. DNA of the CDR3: TGTGCCAGCAGCCCCTCCACGAGACAGGGGGTCTATGGCTACACCTTC. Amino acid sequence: CASSPSTRQGVYGYTF.

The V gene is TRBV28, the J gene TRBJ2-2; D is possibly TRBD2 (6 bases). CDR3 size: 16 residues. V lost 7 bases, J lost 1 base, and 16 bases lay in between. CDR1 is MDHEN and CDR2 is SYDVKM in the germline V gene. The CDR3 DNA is TGTGCCAGCACCCTGTCATGGGACTTGAACACCGGGGAGCTGTTTTTT. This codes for CASTLSWDLNTGELFF.

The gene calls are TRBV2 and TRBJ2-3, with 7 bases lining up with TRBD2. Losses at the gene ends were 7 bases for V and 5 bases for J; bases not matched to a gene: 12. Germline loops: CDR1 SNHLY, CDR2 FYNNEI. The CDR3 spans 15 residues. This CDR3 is CASTTLAGVVDTQYF. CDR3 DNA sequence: TGTGCCAGCACTACCCTCGCGGGAGTTGTAGATACGCAGTATTTT.

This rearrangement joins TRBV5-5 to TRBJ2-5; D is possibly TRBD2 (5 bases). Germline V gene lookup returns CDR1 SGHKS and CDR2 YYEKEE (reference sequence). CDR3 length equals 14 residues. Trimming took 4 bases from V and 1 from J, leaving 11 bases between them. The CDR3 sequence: CASSGHGVQETQYF. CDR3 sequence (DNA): TGTGCCAGCAGCGGCCACGGGGTCCAAGAGACCCAGTACTTC.

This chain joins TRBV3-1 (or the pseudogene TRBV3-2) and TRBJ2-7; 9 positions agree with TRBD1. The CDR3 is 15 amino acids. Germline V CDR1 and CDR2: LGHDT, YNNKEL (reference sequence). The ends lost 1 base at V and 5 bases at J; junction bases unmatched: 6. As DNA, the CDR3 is TGTGCCAGCAGCCAAGCCCCCGGGACAGGGCACGAGCAGTACTTC. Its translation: CASSQAPGTGHEQYF.

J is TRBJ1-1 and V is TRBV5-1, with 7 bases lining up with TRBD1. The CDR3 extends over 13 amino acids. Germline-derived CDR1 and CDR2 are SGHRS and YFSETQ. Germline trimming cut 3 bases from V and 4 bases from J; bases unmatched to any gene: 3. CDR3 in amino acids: CASSSAGGTEAFF. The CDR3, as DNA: TGCGCCAGCAGCTCAGCAGGGGGCACTGAAGCTTTCTTT.

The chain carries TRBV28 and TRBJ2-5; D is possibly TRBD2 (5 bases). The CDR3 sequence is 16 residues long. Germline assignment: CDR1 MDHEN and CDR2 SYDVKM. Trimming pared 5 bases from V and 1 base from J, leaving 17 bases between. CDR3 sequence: CASSPPRRTSQETQYF. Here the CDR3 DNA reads TGTGCCAGCAGTCCCCCCCGACGGACTTCCCAAGAGACCCAGTACTTC.

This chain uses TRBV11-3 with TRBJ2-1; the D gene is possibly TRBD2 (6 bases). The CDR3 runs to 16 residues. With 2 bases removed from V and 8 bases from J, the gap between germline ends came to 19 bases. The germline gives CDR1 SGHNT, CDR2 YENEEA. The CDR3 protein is CASSLLTGVGGDEQFF. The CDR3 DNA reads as TGTGCCAGCAGCTTATTGACCGGAGTGGGCGGGGATGAGCAGTTCTTC.

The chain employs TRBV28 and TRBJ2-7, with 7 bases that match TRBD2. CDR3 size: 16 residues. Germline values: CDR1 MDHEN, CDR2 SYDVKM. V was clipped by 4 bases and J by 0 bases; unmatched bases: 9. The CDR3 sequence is CASSSPGEGYSYEQYF. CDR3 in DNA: TGTGCCAGCAGTTCCCCGGGGGAGGGGTACTCCTACGAGCAGTACTTC.